This TCR beta chain was sequenced for a study of blood T cell repertoires in COVID-19. In the original analysis: Using reference gene primer amplification, nucleated cell counts were estimated. Sequencing used immunoSEQ multiplex PCR; TCRdb keeps in-frame clones, though not all of them. That table gives V, J and clone size, and the DNA gave D and trimming. The data show about 150,000 clones, with 80% to 90% seen just once and about 6.8% held by the top ten. The CDR3 consists of 13 residues. V was cut by 5 bases and J by 4 bases, with 12 bases left in between. Germline CDR1 GTSNPN, CDR2 SVGIG (reference sequence).

This chain connects TRBV30 to TRBJ1-3; D might be TRBD1 (5 bases). The TCR was taken from a woman aged 45-60 years in a cohort sampled during active or convalescent COVID-19. Sequenced sample: peripheral blood. CDR3 DNA: TGTGCCTGGGGCCGGACAAACGGAAACACCATATATTTT. Residues: CAWGRTNGNTIYF.